The T cell receptor (beta chain) under discussion was sequenced for a study of cytomegalovirus exposure and HLA in healthy donors. Regarding the study as a whole: One cluster of highly shared sequence variants probably arose as a sequencing artifact. DRB1 had the most TCR associations and HLA-C the fewest, a later analysis found, with rates varying by HLA locus.

This clone was picked up one time. Its specificity is not known. V gave up 7 bases and J gave up 8 bases; unmatched junction bases: 2. CDR1 LGHNT and CDR2 FRNRAP come from the germline V gene. This CDR3 region has 12 residues. In the PCR, 60 Vbeta and 13 Jbeta primers were used. In the original workflow: A follow-up analysis tallied 60 million to 85 million unique TCR beta chains, roughly 11 million shared. Profiling relied on immunoSEQ multiplex PCR, and the TCRdb table lists in-frame clones only, not all of them. For V, J and clone size, that table is used; D and trimming come from the DNA. The table includes under 150,000 clones, over 75% detected once.

The chain employs TRBV12-5 and TRBJ1-6; TRBD1 matches 7 bases. The clonotype was recovered from a boy aged 5 to 17 in good health and CMV-seronegative. Input material: PBMCs. The chain's CDR3 is CASATGDSPLHF. CDR3 DNA sequence: TGTGCTAGTGCCACAGGGGATTCACCCCTCCACTTT.